Listed below are T cell receptor beta chains from one sample, sequenced in a study of shared clonotypes between healthy human individuals. Produced via immunoSEQ multiplex PCR; TCRdb's table is partial and in-frame only. The sample carries 1,100,000 or so clones, 75% to 80% recorded once. The sequenced sample consisted of memory CD4+ T cells from PBMCs. The receptor source for this set is a man aged 18 to 30 in good health. Some clones in this sample may be carry-over from other donors' samples. Each CDR3 is given with its conserved first and last residue. Fields, in order: V gene, CDR3 length, D gene, J gene, clone size, CDR3 protein, CDR3 DNA. D genes are given only for firm matches. A row's size may be missing; if present it is once, few, many or a size class.

v_call: TRBV2
cdr3_length: 15
d_call: -
j_call: TRBJ2-7
clone_size: -
cdr3_aa: CASRLRGGSVHEQYF
cdr3_nt: TGTGCCAGCAGACTCAGAGGGGGGAGCGTCCACGAGCAATACTTC

v_call: TRBV2
cdr3_length: 16
d_call: -
j_call: TRBJ1-5
clone_size: few
cdr3_aa: CASSSESGTRNQPQHF
cdr3_nt: TGTGCCAGCAGTTCCGAAAGCGGGACCCGCAATCAGCCCCAGCATTTT

v_call: TRBV5-4
cdr3_length: 13
d_call: -
j_call: TRBJ2-3
clone_size: -
cdr3_aa: CASSFDVPDTQYF
cdr3_nt: TGTGCCAGCAGCTTCGACGTTCCAGATACGCAGTATTTT

v_call: TRBV18
cdr3_length: 13
d_call: -
j_call: TRBJ2-1
clone_size: -
cdr3_aa: CASSPPSRNEQFF
cdr3_nt: TGTGCCAGCTCACCACCTAGTAGGAATGAGCAGTTCTTC

v_call: TRBV4-1
cdr3_length: 17
d_call: TRBD2
j_call: TRBJ2-5
clone_size: -
cdr3_aa: CASSSLSSGRLEETQYF
cdr3_nt: TGCGCCAGCAGCTCCCTCAGTAGCGGGAGGTTGGAAGAGACCCAGTACTTC

v_call: TRBV28
cdr3_length: 14
d_call: -
j_call: TRBJ1-5
clone_size: -
cdr3_aa: CASSLSRWDQPQHF
cdr3_nt: TGTGCCAGCAGTTTGTCTCGGTGGGACCAGCCCCAGCATTTT

v_call: TRBV28
cdr3_length: 16
d_call: -
j_call: TRBJ1-5
clone_size: few
cdr3_aa: CASSLVQGLINQPQHF
cdr3_nt: TGTGCCAGCAGTTTAGTACAGGGTCTCATCAATCAGCCCCAGCATTTT

v_call: TRBV5-6
cdr3_length: 14
d_call: -
j_call: TRBJ2-1
clone_size: -
cdr3_aa: CASSSDQTYNEQFF
cdr3_nt: TGTGCCAGCAGCTCGGACCAAACCTACAATGAGCAGTTCTTC

v_call: TRBV28
cdr3_length: 14
d_call: -
j_call: TRBJ1-5
clone_size: -
cdr3_aa: CASSLVGGDQPQHF
cdr3_nt: TGTGCCAGCAGTCTGGTTGGGGGGGATCAGCCCCAGCATTTT

v_call: TRBV4-2
cdr3_length: 16
d_call: -
j_call: TRBJ2-7
clone_size: -
cdr3_aa: CASSQVPRGSSYEQYF
cdr3_nt: TGTGCCAGCAGCCAAGTCCCCCGGGGGAGCTCCTACGAGCAGTACTTC

v_call: TRBV4-3
cdr3_length: 16
d_call: -
j_call: TRBJ1-2
clone_size: -
cdr3_aa: CASSQDFFGEVYGYTF
cdr3_nt: TGCGCCAGCAGCCAAGATTTTTTCGGGGAAGTCTATGGCTACACCTTC

v_call: TRBV28
cdr3_length: 13
d_call: -
j_call: TRBJ2-3
clone_size: once
cdr3_aa: CASSPWSTDTQYF
cdr3_nt: TGTGCCAGCAGCCCTTGGAGCACAGATACGCAGTATTTT

v_call: TRBV10-1
cdr3_length: 18
d_call: TRBD1
j_call: TRBJ2-6
clone_size: -
cdr3_aa: CATQFRDRGVSGANVLTF
cdr3_nt: TGCGCCACCCAATTCCGGGACAGGGGGGTTTCTGGGGCCAACGTCCTGACTTTC

v_call: TRBV14
cdr3_length: 17
d_call: TRBD1
j_call: TRBJ2-7
clone_size: -
cdr3_aa: CASSQDSRDRGSYEQYF
cdr3_nt: TGTGCCAGCAGCCAAGATTCCCGGGACAGGGGTTCCTACGAGCAGTACTTC

v_call: TRBV10-1
cdr3_length: 15
d_call: -
j_call: TRBJ2-7
clone_size: -
cdr3_aa: CASSGPGPLVYEQYF
cdr3_nt: TGCGCCAGCAGTGGGCCCGGGCCTCTAGTTTACGAGCAGTACTTC

v_call: TRBV9
cdr3_length: 14
d_call: TRBD2
j_call: TRBJ2-1
clone_size: -
cdr3_aa: CASSVVAGVDEQFF
cdr3_nt: TGTGCCAGCAGCGTAGTCGCGGGAGTGGATGAGCAGTTCTTC

v_call: TRBV19
cdr3_length: 13
d_call: -
j_call: TRBJ2-5
clone_size: -
cdr3_aa: CASHRGNQETQYF
cdr3_nt: TGTGCCAGTCACCGGGGAAACCAAGAGACCCAGTACTTC

v_call: TRBV5-1
cdr3_length: 14
d_call: -
j_call: TRBJ1-1
clone_size: -
cdr3_aa: CASSLEGRDTEAFF
cdr3_nt: TGCGCCAGCAGCTTGGAGGGCAGAGACACTGAAGCTTTCTTT

v_call: TRBV19
cdr3_length: 16
d_call: TRBD1
j_call: TRBJ1-5
clone_size: many
cdr3_aa: CASSPGDRGSNQPQHF
cdr3_nt: TGTGCCAGTAGTCCGGGGGACAGGGGATCCAATCAGCCCCAGCATTTT

v_call: TRBV5-1
cdr3_length: 14
d_call: -
j_call: TRBJ1-1
clone_size: -
cdr3_aa: CASRSLSWGPEAFF
cdr3_nt: TGCGCCAGCAGGTCTCTGAGTTGGGGGCCTGAAGCTTTCTTT

v_call: TRBV7-2
cdr3_length: 16
d_call: -
j_call: TRBJ2-7
clone_size: -
cdr3_aa: CASSLHGSGVFYEQYF
cdr3_nt: TGTGCCAGCAGCTTACATGGTTCAGGGGTGTTTTACGAGCAGTACTTC

v_call: TRBV28
cdr3_length: 14
d_call: -
j_call: TRBJ1-5
clone_size: -
cdr3_aa: CASSLSWGDQPQHF
cdr3_nt: TGTGCCAGCAGTTTATCGTGGGGCGATCAGCCCCAGCATTTT

v_call: TRBV5-1
cdr3_length: 15
d_call: -
j_call: TRBJ1-2
clone_size: few
cdr3_aa: CASSLAGTGGYGYTF
cdr3_nt: TGCGCCAGCAGCTTGGCCGGGACGGGAGGCTATGGCTACACCTTC

v_call: TRBV5-1
cdr3_length: 16
d_call: TRBD2
j_call: TRBJ2-1
clone_size: -
cdr3_aa: CASSLGLAGLYNEQFF
cdr3_nt: TGCGCCAGCAGCCTTGGACTAGCGGGACTCTACAATGAGCAGTTCTTC

v_call: TRBV28
cdr3_length: 12
d_call: -
j_call: TRBJ2-7
clone_size: -
cdr3_aa: CASSYGGRLLYF
cdr3_nt: TGTGCCAGCAGTTATGGGGGGAGGCTTCTGTACTTC

v_call: TRBV6-6
cdr3_length: 12
d_call: -
j_call: TRBJ2-7
clone_size: -
cdr3_aa: CASSTQGYEQYF
cdr3_nt: TGTGCCAGCAGTACCCAGGGATACGAGCAGTACTTC

v_call: TRBV6-6
cdr3_length: 14
d_call: -
j_call: TRBJ2-7
clone_size: -
cdr3_aa: CASTQTGLTYEQYF
cdr3_nt: TGTGCCAGCACACAGACAGGTCTAACATACGAGCAGTACTTC

v_call: TRBV28
cdr3_length: 12
d_call: TRBD1
j_call: TRBJ2-7
clone_size: -
cdr3_aa: CASRTGDYEQYF
cdr3_nt: TGTGCCAGCCGGACAGGAGATTACGAGCAGTACTTC

v_call: TRBV9
cdr3_length: 16
d_call: TRBD1
j_call: TRBJ1-4
clone_size: once
cdr3_aa: CASSDSRDRGGEKLFF
cdr3_nt: TGTGCCAGCAGCGACAGCCGGGACAGGGGTGGCGAAAAACTGTTTTTT

v_call: TRBV21-1
cdr3_length: 19
d_call: -
j_call: TRBJ2-3
clone_size: -
cdr3_aa: CASSKESRAAGGRTDTQYF
cdr3_nt: TGTGCCAGCAGCAAAGAGTCAAGGGCAGCGGGAGGTAGGACAGATACGCAGTATTTT

v_call: TRBV4-1
cdr3_length: 16
d_call: TRBD1
j_call: TRBJ2-3
clone_size: -
cdr3_aa: CASSRSTGTGSPTQYF
cdr3_nt: TGCGCCAGCAGCCGATCCACCGGGACAGGGTCACCTACGCAGTATTTT

v_call: TRBV11-3
cdr3_length: 18
d_call: TRBD2
j_call: TRBJ2-3
clone_size: -
cdr3_aa: CASSSGRTSGSLTDTQYF
cdr3_nt: TGTGCCAGCAGCTCCGGGCGGACTAGCGGGAGTTTGACAGATACGCAGTATTTT

v_call: TRBV7-9
cdr3_length: 15
d_call: TRBD2
j_call: TRBJ2-5
clone_size: -
cdr3_aa: CASSLDAGGPETQYF
cdr3_nt: TGTGCCAGCAGCTTAGATGCGGGAGGCCCCGAGACCCAGTACTTC

v_call: TRBV5-6
cdr3_length: 14
d_call: TRBD1
j_call: TRBJ2-2
clone_size: -
cdr3_aa: CASSSDRGAGELFF
cdr3_nt: TGTGCCAGCAGCTCAGACAGGGGGGCCGGGGAGCTGTTTTTT

v_call: TRBV27
cdr3_length: 17
d_call: -
j_call: TRBJ1-5
clone_size: -
cdr3_aa: CASSLVRDLLGNQPQHF
cdr3_nt: TGTGCCAGCAGTTTAGTTCGGGACCTTCTGGGCAATCAGCCCCAGCATTTT

v_call: TRBV7-9
cdr3_length: 14
d_call: -
j_call: TRBJ2-2
clone_size: -
cdr3_aa: CASSPRAYTGELFF
cdr3_nt: TGTGCCAGCAGCCCTAGGGCGTACACCGGGGAGCTGTTTTTT

v_call: TRBV4-1
cdr3_length: 15
d_call: -
j_call: TRBJ2-1
clone_size: -
cdr3_aa: CASSQDRVGGYEQFF
cdr3_nt: TGCGCCAGCAGCCAAGATAGGGTTGGGGGTTATGAGCAGTTCTTC

v_call: TRBV15
cdr3_length: 15
d_call: -
j_call: TRBJ2-7
clone_size: -
cdr3_aa: CATSRALASRGEQYF
cdr3_nt: TGTGCCACCAGCAGGGCCCTAGCGAGCCGGGGAGAGCAGTACTTC

v_call: TRBV5-1
cdr3_length: 14
d_call: TRBD1
j_call: TRBJ2-3
clone_size: once
cdr3_aa: CASSGQGAADTQYF
cdr3_nt: TGCGCCAGCAGTGGACAGGGCGCAGCAGATACGCAGTATTTT

v_call: TRBV6-6
cdr3_length: 15
d_call: -
j_call: TRBJ2-3
clone_size: few
cdr3_aa: CASSYSKQRTDTQYF
cdr3_nt: TGTGCCAGCAGTTACTCAAAACAGCGCACAGATACGCAGTATTTT

v_call: TRBV30
cdr3_length: 14
d_call: TRBD1
j_call: TRBJ2-3
clone_size: -
cdr3_aa: CAWSFGQGSDTQYF
cdr3_nt: TGTGCCTGGAGTTTCGGACAGGGTTCAGATACGCAGTATTTT

v_call: TRBV7-9
cdr3_length: 17
d_call: -
j_call: TRBJ2-2
clone_size: -
cdr3_aa: CASSRSKAQGNTGELFF
cdr3_nt: TGTGCCAGCAGCCGATCGAAGGCTCAGGGGAACACCGGGGAGCTGTTTTTT

v_call: TRBV15
cdr3_length: 15
d_call: -
j_call: TRBJ1-3
clone_size: -
cdr3_aa: CATSRYSSSGNTIYF
cdr3_nt: TGTGCCACCAGCAGGTACAGCTCCTCTGGAAACACCATATATTTT

v_call: TRBV28
cdr3_length: 15
d_call: -
j_call: TRBJ2-2
clone_size: -
cdr3_aa: CASSYPGGLAGELFF
cdr3_nt: TGTGCCAGCAGTTATCCGGGGGGCTTGGCCGGGGAGCTGTTTTTT

v_call: TRBV12-5
cdr3_length: 17
d_call: -
j_call: TRBJ2-1
clone_size: once
cdr3_aa: CASGLMTPPSSYNEQFF
cdr3_nt: TGTGCTAGTGGTTTGATGACACCCCCGAGCTCCTACAATGAGCAGTTCTTC

v_call: TRBV28
cdr3_length: 12
d_call: -
j_call: TRBJ1-4
clone_size: -
cdr3_aa: CASSFSEEKLFF
cdr3_nt: TGTGCCAGCAGTTTCAGTGAGGAAAAACTGTTTTTT

v_call: TRBV27
cdr3_length: 17
d_call: -
j_call: TRBJ2-2
clone_size: -
cdr3_aa: CASSPSGLWRGTGELFF
cdr3_nt: TGTGCCAGCAGTCCCTCGGGACTCTGGAGGGGAACCGGGGAGCTGTTTTTT

v_call: TRBV30
cdr3_length: 14
d_call: -
j_call: TRBJ1-6
clone_size: -
cdr3_aa: CAWSVWQGNSPLHF
cdr3_nt: TGTGCCTGGAGTGTGTGGCAGGGGAATTCACCCCTCCACTTT